This TCR beta chain was observed in a study of Ad26.COV2.S vaccination and SARS-CoV-2 variants. Study-wide results and limits: Vaccinees reportedly had broad spike-specific CD8+ and CD4+ T cell responses.

Described treatment: some 20 received Ad26.COV2.S at low or high dose, single or two shots; 5 received placebo; per-sample allocation not given. The investigators took samples on day 63 after the first vaccine or placebo injection. The donor's status was that of an adult aged 18-55 years in Boston. Only in-frame clones appear in the TCRdb table, and some are missing; sequencing was by immunoSEQ multiplex PCR. Of 300,000 to 400,000 clones in the sample, 75% to 90% were seen once. V trimming: 10 bases; J trimming: 5 bases; junction bases outside the gene matches: 10. Germline CDR1 KGHDR, CDR2 SFDVKD. CDR3 length equals 13 residues. As regards this clone: Its antigen is unknown.

The clonotype originates from a person aged 18-65 years who received the Ad26.COV2.S COVID-19 vaccine or a placebo. The rearrangement uses TRBV24-1 and TRBJ2-7, with 7 bases aligning to TRBD1. Material: peripheral blood, obtained in a trial of Ad26.COV2.S vaccine versus placebo. In DNA form, the CDR3 reads TGTGCCACAGAAAACAGGGGTCTGGACGAGCAGTACTTC. Translation gives CATENRGLDEQYF.